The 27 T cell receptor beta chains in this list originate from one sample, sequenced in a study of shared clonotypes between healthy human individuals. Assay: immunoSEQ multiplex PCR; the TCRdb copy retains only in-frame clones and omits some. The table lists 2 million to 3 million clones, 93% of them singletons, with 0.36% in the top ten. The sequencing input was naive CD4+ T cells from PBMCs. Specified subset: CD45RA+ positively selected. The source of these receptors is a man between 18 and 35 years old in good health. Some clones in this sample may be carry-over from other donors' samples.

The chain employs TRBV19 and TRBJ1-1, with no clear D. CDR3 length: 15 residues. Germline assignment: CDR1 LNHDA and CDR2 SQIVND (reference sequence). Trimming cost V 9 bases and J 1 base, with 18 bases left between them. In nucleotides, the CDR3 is TGTGCCAGACATCTTCGGCGGTCTAAGAACACTGAAGCTTTCTTT. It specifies CARHLRRSKNTEAFF. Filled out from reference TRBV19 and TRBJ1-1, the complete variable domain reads DGGITQSPKYLFRKEGQNVTLSCEQNLNHDAMYWYRQDPGQGLRLIYYSQIVNDFQKGDIAEGYSVSREKKESFPLTVTSAQKNPTAFYLCARHLRRSKNTEAFFGQGTRLTVV.

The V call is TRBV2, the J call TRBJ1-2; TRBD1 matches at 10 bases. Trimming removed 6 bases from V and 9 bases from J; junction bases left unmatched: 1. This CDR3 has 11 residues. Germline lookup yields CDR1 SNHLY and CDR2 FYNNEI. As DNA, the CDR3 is TGTGCCAGCAGGGACAGGGGGAGCTACACCTTC. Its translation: CASRDRGSYTF.

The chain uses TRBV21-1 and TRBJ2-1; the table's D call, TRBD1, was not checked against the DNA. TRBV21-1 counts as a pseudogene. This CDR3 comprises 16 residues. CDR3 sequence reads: CASSKGGQGGWNEQFF. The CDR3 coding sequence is TGTGCCAGCAGCAAAGGTGGACAGGGGGGGTGGAATGAGCAGTTCTTC.

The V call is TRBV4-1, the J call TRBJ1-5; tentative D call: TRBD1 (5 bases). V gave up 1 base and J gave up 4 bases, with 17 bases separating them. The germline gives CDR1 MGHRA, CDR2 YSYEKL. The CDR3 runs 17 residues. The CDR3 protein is CASSQGHRAGPNQPQHF. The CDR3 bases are TGCGCCAGCAGCCAAGGGCATAGGGCAGGGCCAAATCAGCCCCAGCATTTT.

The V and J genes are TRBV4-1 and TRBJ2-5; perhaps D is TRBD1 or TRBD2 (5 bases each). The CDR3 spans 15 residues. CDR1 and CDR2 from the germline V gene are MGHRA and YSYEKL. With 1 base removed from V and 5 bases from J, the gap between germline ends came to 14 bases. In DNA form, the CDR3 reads TGCGCCAGCAGCCAAGTGGGGGTAGCCGCGGAGACCCAGTACTTC. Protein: CASSQVGVAAETQYF.

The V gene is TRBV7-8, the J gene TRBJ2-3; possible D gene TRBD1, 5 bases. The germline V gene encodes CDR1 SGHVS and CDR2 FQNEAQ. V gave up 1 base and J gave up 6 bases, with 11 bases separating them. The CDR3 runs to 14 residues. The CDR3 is CASSLVVGADTQYF. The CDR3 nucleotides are TGTGCCAGCAGCTTAGTAGTAGGGGCCGATACGCAGTATTTT. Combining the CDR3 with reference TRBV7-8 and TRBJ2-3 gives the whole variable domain GAGVSQSPRYKVAKRGQDVALRCDPISGHVSLFWYQQALGQGPEFLTYFQNEAQLDKSGLPSDRFFAERPEGSVSTLKIQRTQQEDSAVYLCASSLVVGADTQYFGPGTRLTVL.

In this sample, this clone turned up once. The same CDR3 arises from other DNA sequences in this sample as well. The CDR3, as DNA: TGTGCCAGTAGTATCCGGGGGACAGATACGCAGTATTTT. This sequence encodes CASSIRGTDTQYF. The chain uses TRBV19 and TRBJ2-3; tentative D call: TRBD2 (6 bases). The CDR3 sequence is 13 residues long. The V gene's germline CDR1 is LNHDA and CDR2 SQIVND (reference sequence). Trimming removed 3 bases at V and 3 bases at J, with 7 bases between.

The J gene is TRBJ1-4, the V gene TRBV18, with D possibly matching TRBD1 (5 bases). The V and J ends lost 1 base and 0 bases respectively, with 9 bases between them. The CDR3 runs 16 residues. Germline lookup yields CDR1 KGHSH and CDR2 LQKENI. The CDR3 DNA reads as TGTGCCAGCTCACCACAAACAGGACCAACTAATGAAAAACTGTTTTTT. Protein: CASSPQTGPTNEKLFF.

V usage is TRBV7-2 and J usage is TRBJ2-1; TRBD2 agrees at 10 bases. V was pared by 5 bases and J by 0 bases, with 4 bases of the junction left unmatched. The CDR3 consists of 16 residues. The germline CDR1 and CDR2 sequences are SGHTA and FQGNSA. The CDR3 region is CASSTAGGVSYNEQFF. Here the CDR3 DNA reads TGTGCCAGCAGCACAGCGGGAGGGGTCTCCTACAATGAGCAGTTCTTC.

In DNA form, the CDR3 reads TGTGCCAGCAGCCAAGGATTGGGTGCTACCAACACCGGGGAGCTGTTTTTT. Residues: CASSQGLGATNTGELFF. V gene TRBV14 combines with J gene TRBJ2-2; D is uncertain. The V and J ends lost 1 base and 2 bases respectively, with 14 bases between them. Germline V lookup: CDR1 SGHDN, CDR2 FVKESK. The CDR3 is 17 amino acids.

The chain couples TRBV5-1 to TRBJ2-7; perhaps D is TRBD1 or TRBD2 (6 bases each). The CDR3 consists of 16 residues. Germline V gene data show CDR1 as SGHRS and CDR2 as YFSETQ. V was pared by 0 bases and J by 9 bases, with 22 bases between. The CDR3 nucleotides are TGCGCCAGCAGCTTGGCCACCACTAGCAACAGGGCGGGGCAGTACTTC. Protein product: CASSLATTSNRAGQYF.

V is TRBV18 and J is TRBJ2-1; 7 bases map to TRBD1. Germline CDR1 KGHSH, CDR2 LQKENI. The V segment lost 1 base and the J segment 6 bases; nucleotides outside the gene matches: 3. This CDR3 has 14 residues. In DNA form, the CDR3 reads TGTGCCAGCTCACCACGACAGGGATCCAATGAGCAGTTCTTC. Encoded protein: CASSPRQGSNEQFF.

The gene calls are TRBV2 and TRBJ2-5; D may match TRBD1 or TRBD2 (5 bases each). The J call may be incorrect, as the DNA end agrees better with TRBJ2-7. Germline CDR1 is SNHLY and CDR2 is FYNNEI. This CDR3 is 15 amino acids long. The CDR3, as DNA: TGTGCCAGCAGTGGGGAACGGGGCAGCTCCTACGAGCAGTACTTC. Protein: CASSGERGSSYEQYF.

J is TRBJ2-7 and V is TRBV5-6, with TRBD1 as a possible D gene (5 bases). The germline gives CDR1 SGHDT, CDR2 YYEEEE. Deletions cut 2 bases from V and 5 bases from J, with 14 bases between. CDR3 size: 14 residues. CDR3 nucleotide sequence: TGTGCCAGCAGCTTTGGGGCCCGGATAAACGAGCAGTACTTC. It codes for CASSFGARINEQYF.

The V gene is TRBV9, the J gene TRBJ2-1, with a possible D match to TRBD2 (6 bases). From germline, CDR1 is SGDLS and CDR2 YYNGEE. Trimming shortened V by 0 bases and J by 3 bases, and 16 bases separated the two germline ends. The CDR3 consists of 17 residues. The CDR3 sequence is CASSVAGTGSIYNEQFF. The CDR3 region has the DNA TGTGCCAGCAGCGTAGCCGGCACCGGGAGTATCTACAATGAGCAGTTCTTC.

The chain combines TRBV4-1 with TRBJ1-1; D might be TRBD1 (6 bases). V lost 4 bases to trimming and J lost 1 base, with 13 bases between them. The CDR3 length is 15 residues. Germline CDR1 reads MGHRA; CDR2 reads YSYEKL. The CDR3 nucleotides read TGCGCCAGCAGCCCAGGGGCCGTCGGGAACACTGAAGCTTTCTTT. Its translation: CASSPGAVGNTEAFF.

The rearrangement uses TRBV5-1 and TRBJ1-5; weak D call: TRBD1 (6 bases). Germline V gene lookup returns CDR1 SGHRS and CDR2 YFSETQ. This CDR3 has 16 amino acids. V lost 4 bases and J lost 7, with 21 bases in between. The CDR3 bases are TGCGCCAGCAGCCTGGGGCTGACAGGTTCGGGGCAGCCCCAGCATTTT. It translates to CASSLGLTGSGQPQHF.

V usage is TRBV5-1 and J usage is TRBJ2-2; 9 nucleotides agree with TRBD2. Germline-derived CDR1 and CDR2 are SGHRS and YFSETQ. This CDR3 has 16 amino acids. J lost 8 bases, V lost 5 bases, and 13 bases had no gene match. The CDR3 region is CASRHGLASTPGELFF. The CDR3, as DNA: TGCGCCAGCAGACATGGACTAGCGTCAACACCGGGGGAGCTGTTTTTT.

The CDR3 bases are TGTGCCAGCAGTGACCCAAATTGGGGGCGGGGAGCTTTCTTT. Its translation is CASSDPNWGRGAFF. The rearrangement links TRBV25-1 to TRBJ1-1; perhaps TRBD1 as D (6 bases). V dropped 3 bases and J dropped 10 bases, with 18 bases sitting between them. Germline V gives CDR1 MGHDK, CDR2 SYGVNS. The CDR3 length is 14 residues.

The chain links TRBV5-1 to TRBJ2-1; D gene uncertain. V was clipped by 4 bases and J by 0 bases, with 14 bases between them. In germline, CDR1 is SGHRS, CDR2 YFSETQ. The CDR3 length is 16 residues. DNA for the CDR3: TGCGCCAGCAGCCCGATGGGGTCAAGCTCCTACAATGAGCAGTTCTTC. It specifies CASSPMGSSSYNEQFF. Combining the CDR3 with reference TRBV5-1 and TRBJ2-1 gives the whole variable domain KAGVTQTPRYLIKTRGQQVTLSCSPISGHRSVSWYQQTPGQGLQFLFEYFSETQRNKGNFPGRFSGRQFSNSRSEMNVSTLELGDSALYLCASSPMGSSSYNEQFFGPGTRLTVL.

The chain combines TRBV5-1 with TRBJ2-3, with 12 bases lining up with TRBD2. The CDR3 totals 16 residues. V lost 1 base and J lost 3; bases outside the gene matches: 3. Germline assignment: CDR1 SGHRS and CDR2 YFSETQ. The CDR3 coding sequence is TGCGCCAGCAGCTTGCGGACTAGCGGGATTACAGATACGCAGTATTTT. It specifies CASSLRTSGITDTQYF.

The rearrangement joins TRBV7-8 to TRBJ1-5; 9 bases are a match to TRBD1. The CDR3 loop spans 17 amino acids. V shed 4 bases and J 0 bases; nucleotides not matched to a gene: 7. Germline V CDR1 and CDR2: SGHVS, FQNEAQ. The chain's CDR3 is CASSSRDRAYSNQPQHF. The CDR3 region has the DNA TGTGCCAGCAGCTCGCGGGACAGGGCATATAGCAATCAGCCCCAGCATTTT.

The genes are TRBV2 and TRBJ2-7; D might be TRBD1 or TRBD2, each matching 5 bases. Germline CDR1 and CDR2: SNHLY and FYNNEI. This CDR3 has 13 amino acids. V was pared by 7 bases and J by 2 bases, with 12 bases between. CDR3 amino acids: CASTRDGPYEQYF. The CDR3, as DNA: TGTGCCAGCACCCGGGACGGTCCCTACGAGCAGTACTTC. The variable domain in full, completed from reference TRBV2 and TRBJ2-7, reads EPEVTQTPSHQVTQMGQEVILRCVPISNHLYFYWYRQILGQKVEFLVSFYNNEISEKSEIFDDQFSVERPDGSNFTLKIRSTKLEDSAMYFCASTRDGPYEQYFGPGTRLTVT.

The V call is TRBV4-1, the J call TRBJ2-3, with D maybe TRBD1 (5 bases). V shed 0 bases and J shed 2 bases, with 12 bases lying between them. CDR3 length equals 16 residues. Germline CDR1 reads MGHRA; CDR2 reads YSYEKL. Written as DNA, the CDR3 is TGCGCCAGCAGCCAAGATGACAGATTTCCCACAGATACGCAGTATTTT. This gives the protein CASSQDDRFPTDTQYF.

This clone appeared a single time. The CDR3 DNA is TGCAGCACGGGACAGGGGGAAGAGACCCAGTACTTC. Amino acid sequence: CSTGQGEETQYF. The genes are TRBV29-1 and TRBJ2-5; 11 bases map to TRBD1. The length of the CDR3 is 12 residues. After removal of 8 bases from V and 3 bases from J, the junction contained 2 bases not matched to a gene. In germline, CDR1 is SQVTM, CDR2 ANQGSEA.

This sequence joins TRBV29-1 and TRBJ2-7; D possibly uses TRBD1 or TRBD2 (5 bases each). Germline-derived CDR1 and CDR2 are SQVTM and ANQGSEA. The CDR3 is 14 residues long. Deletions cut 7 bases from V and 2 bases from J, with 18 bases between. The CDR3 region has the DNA TGCAGCGCATCGGGACGGTGGGCCCCCTACGAGCAGTACTTC. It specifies CSASGRWAPYEQYF.

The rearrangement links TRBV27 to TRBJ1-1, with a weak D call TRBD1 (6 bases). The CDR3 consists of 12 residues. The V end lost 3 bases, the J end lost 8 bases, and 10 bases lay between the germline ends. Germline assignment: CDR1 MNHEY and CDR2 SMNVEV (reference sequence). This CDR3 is CASSFLGGEAFF. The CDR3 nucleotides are TGTGCCAGCAGTTTTCTCGGGGGCGAAGCTTTCTTT.